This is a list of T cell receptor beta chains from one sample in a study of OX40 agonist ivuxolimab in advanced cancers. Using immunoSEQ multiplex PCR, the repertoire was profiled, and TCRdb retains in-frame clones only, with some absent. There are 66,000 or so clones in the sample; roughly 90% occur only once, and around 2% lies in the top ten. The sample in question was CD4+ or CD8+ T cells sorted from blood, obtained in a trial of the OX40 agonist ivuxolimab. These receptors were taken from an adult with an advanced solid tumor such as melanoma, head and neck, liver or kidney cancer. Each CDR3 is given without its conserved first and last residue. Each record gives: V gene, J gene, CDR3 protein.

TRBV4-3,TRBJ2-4,ASSQAKGGGKNIQY
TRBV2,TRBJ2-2,ASSRTGLETGELF
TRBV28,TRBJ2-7,ASSAGGGSYEQY
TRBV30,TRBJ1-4,AWSVGRGATNEKLF
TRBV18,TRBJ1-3,ASSPRDNSGNTIY
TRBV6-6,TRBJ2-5,ASRPGQGAGETQY
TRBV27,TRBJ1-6,ASSTTLTGLRYNSPLH
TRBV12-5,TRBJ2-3,ASGSSGGPADTQY
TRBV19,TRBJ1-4,ASSIGYRREKLF
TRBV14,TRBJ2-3,ASSQDPLGGTDTQY
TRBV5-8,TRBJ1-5,ASMERDRGRPQH
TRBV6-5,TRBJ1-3,ASSYSRVGGNTIY
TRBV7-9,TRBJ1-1,ASSELNTEAF
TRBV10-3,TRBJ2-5,AIMRGDQETQY
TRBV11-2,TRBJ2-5,ASSDLSGLGQETQY
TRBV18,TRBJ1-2,ASSPGNRDNYGYT
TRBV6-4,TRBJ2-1,ASSVGAGMDEQF
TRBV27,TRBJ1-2,ASKGTGNYGYT
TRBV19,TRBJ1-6,ASSIGGGFNNSPLH
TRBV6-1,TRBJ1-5,ASSELVDQPQH
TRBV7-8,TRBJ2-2,ASSQMAGNTGELF
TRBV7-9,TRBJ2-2,ASSPNGGYTGELF
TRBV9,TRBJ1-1,ASSPLTGGYTEAF
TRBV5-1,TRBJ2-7,ASSLVATSSYEQY
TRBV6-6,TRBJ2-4,ASRGTTTHVQY
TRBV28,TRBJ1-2,ATSRGNHGGYT
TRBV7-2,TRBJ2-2,ASSLKGLAFSGGELF